Presented here are 15 T cell receptor beta chains from one specimen sequenced in a study of shared clonotypes between healthy human individuals (dated by TCRdb to the early 2020s). The protocol used for the library was the immunoSEQ multiplex PCR assay. TCRdb mirrors the immuneACCESS table, restricted to in-frame sequences. Some clones are absent from its copies; in checked studies, under half trace to an unresolved V gene, and the reason for the others is unknown. The sample table contains 530,000 or so clones; only one count was recorded for over 60% of them. The top ten clonotypes cover around 13% of the sample. Sequenced: PBMCs. The receptor source for this set is a woman aged 40 to 49 in good health. Some clones in this sample may be carry-over from other donors' samples.

The chain uses TRBV28 and TRBJ1-2, with D possibly TRBD1 on 5 matching bases. The CDR3 loop spans 15 amino acids. Trimming cost V 7 bases and J 6 bases, with 21 bases left between them. Germline V CDR1 and CDR2: MDHEN, SYDVKM. CDR3 sequence: CASINAGLGLHGYTF. CDR3 sequence (DNA): TGTGCCAGCATCAACGCAGGGCTCGGTCTCCATGGCTACACCTTC.

This clone was counted only a few times. The genes are TRBV6-1 and TRBJ2-1; TRBD1 or TRBD2 may be the D gene (5 bases each). The CDR3 has 13 residues. CDR1 is MNHNS, CDR2 SASEGT, per germline. V was shortened by 6 bases and J by 1 base, with 7 bases between the two germline ends. In nucleotides, the CDR3 is TGTGCCAGCAGGGGGGATTCCTACAATGAGCAGTTCTTC. This encodes CASRGDSYNEQFF.

The V gene is TRBV28, the J gene TRBJ2-4; no firm D call. The CDR3 is 13 amino acids. The germline V and J ends were trimmed by 3 bases and 6 bases, with 9 bases remaining between them. In germline, CDR1 is MDHEN, CDR2 SYDVKM. In DNA form, the CDR3 reads TGTGCCAGCAGTTTTGTCCCTATAAACATTCAGTACTTC. Its protein product is CASSFVPINIQYF.

The chain is built from TRBV7-2 and TRBJ2-3, with D uncertain. Germline V gene data show CDR1 as SGHTA and CDR2 as FQGNSA. Trimming took 7 bases from V and 4 from J, leaving 15 bases between them. CDR3 length: 14 residues. The CDR3 nucleotides read TGTGCCAGCAATTTTCTTATGGGCCCAGATACGCAGTATTTT. Protein product: CASNFLMGPDTQYF.

This sequence joins TRBV9 and TRBJ2-2; perhaps D is TRBD1 or TRBD2 (6 bases each). This CDR3 comprises 18 residues. Between the trimmed V and J ends, which lost 4 bases and 3 bases, there was a span of 22 bases. CDR1 and CDR2 from the germline V gene are SGDLS and YYNGEE. CDR3 sequence (DNA): TGTGCCAGCAGCCCCCGACTAGGACAGCCACAATACACCGGGGAGCTGTTTTTT. Its protein product is CASSPRLGQPQYTGELFF.

The J gene is TRBJ2-1, the V gene TRBV6-5; 10 nucleotides line up with TRBD2. Germline trimming cut 4 bases from V and 7 bases from J; bases unmatched to any gene: 10. The CDR3 covers 16 residues. Germline V lookup: CDR1 MNHEY, CDR2 SVGAGI. The chain's CDR3 is CASSLSLAGALNEQFF. DNA of the CDR3: TGTGCCAGCAGTTTGTCCCTAGCGGGAGCCCTAAATGAGCAGTTCTTC.

This chain uses TRBV12-5 with TRBJ2-2; D unclear. This CDR3 is built from 14 residues. V was shortened by 0 bases and J by 6 bases, with 8 bases between the two germline ends. CDR1 is LGHNT and CDR2 is FRNRAP in the germline V gene. CDR3 nucleotides: TGTGCTAGTGGTTTGGTGAGCGAGGCCGGGGAGCTGTTTTTT. Its protein is CASGLVSEAGELFF.

J is TRBJ2-3 and V is TRBV5-1; 8 positions match TRBD1. The CDR3 runs to 14 residues. Trimming removed 2 bases from V and 6 bases from J; junction bases left unmatched: 5. The germline V gene encodes CDR1 SGHRS and CDR2 YFSETQ. CDR3 sequence (DNA): TGCGCCAGCAGCTTAGCAGGGGGCTGGGATACGCAGTATTTT. It encodes CASSLAGGWDTQYF.

CDR3 protein: CASSLAPGQKDGYTF. The DNA for the CDR3 is TGTGCCAGCAGCTTAGCGCCAGGACAGAAGGATGGCTACACCTTC. The chain combines TRBV7-2 with TRBJ1-2; the D gene is possibly TRBD1 (6 bases). This CDR3 has 15 amino acids. V was clipped by 0 bases and J by 6 bases, with 14 bases between them. Per germline, CDR1 SGHTA and CDR2 FQGNSA. The whole variable domain, remainder taken from reference TRBV7-2 and TRBJ1-2, is GAGVSQSPSNKVTEKGKDVELRCDPISGHTALYWYRQSLGQGLEFLIYFQGNSAPDKSGLPSDRFSAERTGGSVSTLTIQRTQQEDSAVYLCASSLAPGQKDGYTFGSGTRLTVV.

The V call is TRBV7-8, the J call TRBJ2-6; D is undetermined. V was clipped by 5 bases and J by 1 base, with 9 bases between them. The germline gives CDR1 SGHVS, CDR2 FQNEAQ. CDR3 length: 15 amino acids. CDR3 protein: CASSPSRSGANVLTF. For the CDR3, the DNA is TGTGCCAGCAGCCCGTCCCGGTCTGGGGCCAACGTCCTGACTTTC.

The V call is TRBV6-6, the J call TRBJ2-3; D gene uncertain. This CDR3 is built from 16 residues. V gave up 8 bases and J gave up 0 bases, with 18 bases separating them. Germline CDR1 is MNHNY and CDR2 is SVGAGI (reference sequence). DNA of the CDR3: TGTGCCAGCGGCCCTCGTGGCCAAACTAGCACAGATACGCAGTATTTT. Translation gives CASGPRGQTSTDTQYF.

The chain has TRBV28 and TRBJ1-1; D remains ambiguous. The CDR3 length is 12 residues. V lost 7 bases and J lost 8, with 14 bases in between. Germline V gene sequence: CDR1 MDHEN, CDR2 SYDVKM. The CDR3 reads CASTGWQPEAFF. CDR3 nucleotide sequence: TGTGCCAGCACCGGATGGCAGCCAGAAGCTTTCTTT.

Note on this clone: This may be a read error, as it is one base from a much larger clone. This sequence joins TRBV5-1 and TRBJ2-3; TRBD1 is a possible D gene (6 bases). This CDR3 has 15 residues. Germline assignment: CDR1 SGHRS and CDR2 YFSETQ. The DNA for the CDR3 is TGCGCCAGCAACTTGGGTCAGGGGCTTACAGATACGCAGTATTTT. The encoded protein is CASNLGQGLTDTQYF.

The J gene is TRBJ2-7, the V gene TRBV7-9; D unclear. The ends were cut back, 3 bases at V and 6 bases at J, with 9 bases in the middle. Germline V gene sequence: CDR1 SEHNR, CDR2 FQNEAQ (reference sequence). The CDR3 consists of 12 residues. The CDR3 region has the DNA TGTGCCAGCAGCTTGGAAAGAGGCGAGCAGTACTTC. Translating it yields CASSLERGEQYF. Looking up the rest from reference TRBV7-9 and TRBJ2-7 gives the full variable domain: DTGVSQNPRHKITKRGQNVTFRCDPISEHNRLYWYRQTLGQGPEFLTYFQNEAQLEKSRLLSDRFSAERPKGSFSTLEIQRTEQGDSAMYLCASSLERGEQYFGPGTRLTVT.

The V call is TRBV9, the J call TRBJ1-5, with TRBD1 identical over 8 bases. With V trimmed by 0 bases and J by 7 bases, 6 bases remained unmatched. Germline V gene data show CDR1 as SGDLS and CDR2 as YYNGEE. The CDR3 spans 15 residues. The CDR3 DNA reads as TGTGCCAGCAGCGTAGACCCAGGGGGCCACCAGCCCCAGCATTTT. Protein: CASSVDPGGHQPQHF.